The 16 T cell receptor beta chains below come from one sample, sequenced in a study of T cell responses to AZD1222 COVID-19 vaccine. Here immunoSEQ multiplex PCR was the method, and the copy in TCRdb shows in-frame clones only, minus some. This sample has roughly 91,000 clones; 90% occur once, and the top ten carry less than 3.5%. This material consisted of peripheral blood, taken on day 0 of AZD1222 vaccination. These receptors were obtained from an adult in good health.

J is TRBJ1-2 and V is TRBV10-2, with D unclear. CDR1 is WSHSY and CDR2 is SAAADI in the germline V gene. This CDR3 region has 12 residues. Trimming removed 5 bases from V and 7 bases from J, with 11 bases in between. CDR3 region: CASSSPGGGYTF. The CDR3 bases are TGCGCCAGCAGTTCCCCGGGAGGTGGCTACACCTTC.

The chain combines TRBV6-5 with TRBJ2-1; no clear D. From germline, CDR1 is MNHEY and CDR2 SVGAGI. V was trimmed by 6 bases and J by 6 bases, leaving 12 bases between them. CDR3 length: 13 residues. CDR3 DNA sequence: TGTGCCAGCAGATACGACGCCGTCAATGAGCAGTTCTTC. Translated, it gives CASRYDAVNEQFF.

The chain couples TRBV3-1 (or the pseudogene TRBV3-2) to TRBJ2-3, with D perhaps matching TRBD2 (5 bases). Deletions cut 4 bases from V and 3 bases from J, with 8 bases between. This CDR3 comprises 13 residues. CDR1 is LGHDT, CDR2 YNNKEL, per germline (reference sequence). The CDR3 region is CASSPGGTDTQYF. As DNA, the CDR3 is TGTGCCAGCAGCCCAGGCGGGACAGATACGCAGTATTTT.

The chain carries TRBV29-1 and TRBJ1-1; D remains ambiguous. Between the trimmed V and J ends, which lost 7 bases and 2 bases, there was a span of 11 bases. This CDR3 comprises 12 residues. The germline V gene encodes CDR1 SQVTM and CDR2 ANQGSEA. This CDR3 reads CSGGGGNTEAFF. In DNA, the CDR3 is TGCAGCGGGGGAGGAGGTAACACTGAAGCTTTCTTT. Supplemented by reference TRBV29-1 and TRBJ1-1, the full variable domain reads SAVISQKPSRDICQRGTSLTIQCQVDSQVTMMFWYRQQPGQSLTLIATANQGSEATYESGFVIDKFPISRPNLTFSTLTVSNMSPEDSSIYLCSGGGGNTEAFFGQGTRLTVV.

The V call is TRBV3-1 (or the pseudogene TRBV3-2), the J call TRBJ1-3; D remains ambiguous. V was clipped by 4 bases and J by 4 bases, with 5 bases between them. The V gene's germline CDR1 is LGHDT and CDR2 YNNKEL (reference sequence). CDR3 length: 12 amino acids. The CDR3 DNA sequence: TGTGCCAGCAGCCCTTGGGGAAACACCATATATTTT. Translation: CASSPWGNTIYF.

This chain connects TRBV20-1 to TRBJ1-5, with no clear D. The CDR3 contains 14 residues. CDR1 and CDR2 from the germline V gene are DFQATT and SNEGSKA (reference sequence). Trimming took 3 bases from V and 2 from J, leaving 11 bases between them. CDR3 DNA sequence: TGCAGTGCTAGTGAAAATTTCGGCAATCAGCCCCAGCATTTT. This codes for CSASENFGNQPQHF.

V gene TRBV28 combines with J gene TRBJ1-2, with D possibly being TRBD1 (5 bases). V was pared by 6 bases and J by 8 bases, with 19 bases between. Germline CDR1 and CDR2: MDHEN and SYDVKM. The CDR3 runs 14 residues. DNA of the CDR3: TGTGCCAGCAGGCGGGACCGAGGTTTATACGGCTACACCTTC. The encoded protein is CASRRDRGLYGYTF.

The chain has TRBV10-2 and TRBJ2-1; D ambiguous. Germline V lookup: CDR1 WSHSY, CDR2 SAAADI. The CDR3 runs 12 residues. The ends were cut back, 10 bases at V and 1 base at J, with 8 bases in the middle. CDR3 region: CATSPSYNEQFF. The DNA for the CDR3 is TGCGCCACTTCCCCGTCCTACAATGAGCAGTTCTTC.

The V gene is TRBV9, the J gene TRBJ1-1; no firm D call. The germline gives CDR1 SGDLS, CDR2 YYNGEE. The CDR3 runs to 14 residues. The V end was cut by 4 bases, the J end by 1 base, with 11 bases between. CDR3 amino acids: CASSYRTENTEAFF. CDR3 sequence (DNA): TGTGCCAGCAGCTACCGGACGGAGAACACTGAAGCTTTCTTT.

The CDR3 reads CASSAGTGFYEQYF. CDR3 DNA: TGTGCCAGCTCAGCCGGGACAGGGTTCTACGAGCAGTACTTC. The chain recombines TRBV18 with TRBJ2-7, with TRBD1 identical over 9 bases. V lost 5 bases, J lost 3 bases, and 5 bases stayed unmatched. The CDR3 has 14 amino acids. Germline CDR1 reads KGHSH; CDR2 reads LQKENI.

The V call is TRBV18, the J call TRBJ1-6, with D perhaps matching TRBD1 (5 bases). CDR1 is KGHSH and CDR2 is LQKENI in the germline V gene. Trimming removed 4 bases at V and 1 base at J, with 14 bases between. The CDR3 totals 17 residues. CDR3 nucleotides: TGTGCCAGCTCACTGGTAGGGGTTGGATCCTATAATTCACCCCTCCACTTT. It specifies CASSLVGVGSYNSPLHF.

This sequence joins TRBV10-2 and TRBJ1-2; D ambiguous. Trimming pared 3 bases from V and 4 bases from J, leaving 6 bases between. From germline, CDR1 is WSHSY and CDR2 SAAADI. This CDR3 is built from 12 residues. The CDR3 spells CASSDRGYGYTF. The CDR3 region has the DNA TGCGCCAGCAGTGATCGTGGCTATGGCTACACCTTC.

This clone has only one observation. CDR3 residues: CASSPDRGYGDTQYF. CDR3 nucleotides: TGTGCCAGCAGCCCAGACAGGGGCTATGGAGATACGCAGTATTTT. The J gene is TRBJ2-3, the V gene TRBV6-5; TRBD1 matches at 8 bases. This CDR3 is built from 15 residues. The junction had 10 bases not matched to a gene; V was cut back by 6 bases and J by 5 bases. The germline gives CDR1 MNHEY, CDR2 SVGAGI.

V gene TRBV18 combines with J gene TRBJ2-1; 11 positions agree with TRBD1. The V gene's germline CDR1 is KGHSH and CDR2 LQKENI. V dropped 6 bases and J dropped 7; count of bases not matched to a gene: 5. The CDR3 is 14 residues long. In DNA form, the CDR3 reads TGTGCCAGCTCGCCCGGGACAGGGGGGAATGAGCAGTTCTTC. Protein product: CASSPGTGGNEQFF.

V gene TRBV5-6 combines with J gene TRBJ1-4; 10 bases agree with TRBD1. V trimming: 3 bases; J trimming: 5 bases; junction bases outside the gene matches: 1. This CDR3 has 14 residues. The germline V gene encodes CDR1 SGHDT and CDR2 YYEEEE. CDR3 nucleotides: TGTGCCAGCAGCTGGGACAGGGGAAATGAAAAACTGTTTTTT. It is translated as CASSWDRGNEKLFF.

The chain links TRBV18 to TRBJ2-1; 12 bases align to TRBD2. The CDR3 runs 15 residues. Unmatched junction bases numbered 6, after V lost 5 bases and J lost 7 bases. The germline CDR1 and CDR2 sequences are KGHSH and LQKENI. In DNA form, the CDR3 reads TGTGCCAGCTCAAGGCCTAGCGGGAGGGATAATGAGCAGTTCTTC. This gives the protein CASSRPSGRDNEQFF. The full variable domain, rest sourced from reference TRBV18 and TRBJ2-1, is NAGVMQNPRHLVRRRGQEARLRCSPMKGHSHVYWYRQLPEEGLKFMVYLQKENIIDESGMPKERFSAEFPKEGPSILRIQQVVRGDSAAYFCASSRPSGRDNEQFFGPGTRLTVL.